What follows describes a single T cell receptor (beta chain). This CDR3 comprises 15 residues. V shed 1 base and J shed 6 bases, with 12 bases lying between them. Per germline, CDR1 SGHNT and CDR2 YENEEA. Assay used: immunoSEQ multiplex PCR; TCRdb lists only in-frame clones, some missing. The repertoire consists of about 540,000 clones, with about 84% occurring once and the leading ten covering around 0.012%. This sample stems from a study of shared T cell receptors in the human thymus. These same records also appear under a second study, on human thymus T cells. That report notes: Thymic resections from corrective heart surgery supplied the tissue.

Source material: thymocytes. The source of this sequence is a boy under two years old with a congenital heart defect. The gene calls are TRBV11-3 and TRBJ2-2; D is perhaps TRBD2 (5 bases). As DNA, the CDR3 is TGTGCCAGCAGCTTAGCCCGGGGAAACTCCGGGGAGCTGTTTTTT. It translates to CASSLARGNSGELFF.